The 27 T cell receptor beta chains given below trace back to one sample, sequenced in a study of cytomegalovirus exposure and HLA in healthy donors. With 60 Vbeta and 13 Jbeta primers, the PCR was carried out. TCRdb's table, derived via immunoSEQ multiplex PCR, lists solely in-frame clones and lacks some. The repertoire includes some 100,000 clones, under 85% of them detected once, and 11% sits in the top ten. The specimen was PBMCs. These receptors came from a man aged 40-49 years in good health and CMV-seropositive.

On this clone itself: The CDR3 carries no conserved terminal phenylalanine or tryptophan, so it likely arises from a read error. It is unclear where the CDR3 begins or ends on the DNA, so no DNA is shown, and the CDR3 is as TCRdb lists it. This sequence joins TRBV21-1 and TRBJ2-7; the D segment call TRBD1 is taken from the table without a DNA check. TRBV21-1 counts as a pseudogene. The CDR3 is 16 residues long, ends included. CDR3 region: CASNGSTGTGCYEQYL.

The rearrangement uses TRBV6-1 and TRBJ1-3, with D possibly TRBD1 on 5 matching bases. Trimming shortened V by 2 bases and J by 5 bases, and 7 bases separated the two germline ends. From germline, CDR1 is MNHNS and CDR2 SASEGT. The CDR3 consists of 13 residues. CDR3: CASSERTRNTIYF. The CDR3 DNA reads TGTGCCAGCAGTGAAAGGACAAGAAACACCATATATTTT.

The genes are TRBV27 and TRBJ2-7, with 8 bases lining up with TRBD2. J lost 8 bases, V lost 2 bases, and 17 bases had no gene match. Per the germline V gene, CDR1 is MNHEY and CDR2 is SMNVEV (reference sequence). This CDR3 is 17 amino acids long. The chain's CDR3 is CASSLIPGTRNRYKQYF. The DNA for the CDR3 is TGTGCCAGCAGTTTAATCCCGGGGACTAGAAATCGGTACAAGCAGTACTTC.

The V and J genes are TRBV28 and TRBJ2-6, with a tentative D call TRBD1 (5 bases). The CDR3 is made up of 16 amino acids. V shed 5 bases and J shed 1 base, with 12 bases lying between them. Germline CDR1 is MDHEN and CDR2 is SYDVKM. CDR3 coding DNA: TGTGCCAGCAGTCCTATGCAGGGTTCTGGGGCCAACGTCCTGACTTTC. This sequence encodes CASSPMQGSGANVLTF. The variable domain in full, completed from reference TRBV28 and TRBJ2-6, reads DVKVTQSSRYLVKRTGEKVFLECVQDMDHENMFWYRQDPGLGLRLIYFSYDVKMKEKGDIPEGYSVSREKKERFSLILESASTNQTSMYLCASSPMQGSGANVLTFGAGSRLTVL.

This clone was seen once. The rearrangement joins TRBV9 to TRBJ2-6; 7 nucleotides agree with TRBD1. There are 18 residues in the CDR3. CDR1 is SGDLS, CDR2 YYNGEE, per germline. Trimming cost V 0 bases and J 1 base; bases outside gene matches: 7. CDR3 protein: CASSVAMTGHSGANVLTF. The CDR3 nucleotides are TGTGCCAGCAGCGTAGCAATGACAGGGCATTCTGGGGCCAACGTCCTGACTTTC.

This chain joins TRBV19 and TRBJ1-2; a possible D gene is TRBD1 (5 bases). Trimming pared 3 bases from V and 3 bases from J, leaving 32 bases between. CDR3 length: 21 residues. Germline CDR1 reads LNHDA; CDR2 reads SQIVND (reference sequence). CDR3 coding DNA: TGTGCCAGTAGTATGTTGGTAACCAGGGCAGCCATTTCGGCAAAGGACTATGGCTACACCTTC. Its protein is CASSMLVTRAAISAKDYGYTF.

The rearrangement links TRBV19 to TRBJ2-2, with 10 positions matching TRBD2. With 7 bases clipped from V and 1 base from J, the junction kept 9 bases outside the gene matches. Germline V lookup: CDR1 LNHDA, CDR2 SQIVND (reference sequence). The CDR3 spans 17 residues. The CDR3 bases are TGTGCCAGTAAAAATCTAGCGGGGGCATTGAACACCGGGGAGCTGTTTTTT. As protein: CASKNLAGALNTGELFF.

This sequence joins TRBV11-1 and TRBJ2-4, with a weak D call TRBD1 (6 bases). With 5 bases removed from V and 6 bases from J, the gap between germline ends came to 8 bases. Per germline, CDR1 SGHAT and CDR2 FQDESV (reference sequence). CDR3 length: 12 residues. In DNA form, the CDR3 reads TGTGCCAGCAGCCCGACAGGAAACATTCAGTACTTC. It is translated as CASSPTGNIQYF.

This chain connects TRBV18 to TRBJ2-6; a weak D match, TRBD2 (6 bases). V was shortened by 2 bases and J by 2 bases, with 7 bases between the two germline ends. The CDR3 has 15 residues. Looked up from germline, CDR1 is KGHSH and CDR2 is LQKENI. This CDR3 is CASSPGGTGANVLTF. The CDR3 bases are TGTGCCAGCTCACCAGGGGGGACTGGGGCCAACGTCCTGACTTTC.

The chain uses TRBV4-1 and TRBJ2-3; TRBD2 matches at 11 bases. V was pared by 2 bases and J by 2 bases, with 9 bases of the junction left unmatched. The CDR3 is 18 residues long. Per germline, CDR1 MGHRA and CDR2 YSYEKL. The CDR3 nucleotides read TGCGCCAGCAGCCAACAACCGACTAGCGGGGCGATCACAGATACGCAGTATTTT. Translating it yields CASSQQPTSGAITDTQYF.

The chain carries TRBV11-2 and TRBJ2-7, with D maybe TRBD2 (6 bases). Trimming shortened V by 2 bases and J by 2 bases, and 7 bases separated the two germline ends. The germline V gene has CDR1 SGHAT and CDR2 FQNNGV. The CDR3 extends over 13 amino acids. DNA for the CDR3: TGTGCCAGCAGCTTACCGGGAGCCTACGAGCAGTACTTC. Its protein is CASSLPGAYEQYF.

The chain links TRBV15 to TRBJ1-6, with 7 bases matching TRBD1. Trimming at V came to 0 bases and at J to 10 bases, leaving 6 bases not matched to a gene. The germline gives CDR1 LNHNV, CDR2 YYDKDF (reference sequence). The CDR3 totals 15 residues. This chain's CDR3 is CATSRDRQGPSPLHF. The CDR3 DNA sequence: TGTGCCACCAGCAGAGACCGACAGGGCCCATCACCCCTCCACTTT.

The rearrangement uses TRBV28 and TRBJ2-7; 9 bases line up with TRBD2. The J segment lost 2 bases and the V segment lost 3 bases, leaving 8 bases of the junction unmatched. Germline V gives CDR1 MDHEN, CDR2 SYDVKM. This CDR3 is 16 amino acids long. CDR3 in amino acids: CASSFQAGGTTYEQYF. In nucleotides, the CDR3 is TGTGCCAGCAGTTTTCAAGCGGGGGGCACAACCTACGAGCAGTACTTC. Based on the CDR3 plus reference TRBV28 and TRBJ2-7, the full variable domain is DVKVTQSSRYLVKRTGEKVFLECVQDMDHENMFWYRQDPGLGLRLIYFSYDVKMKEKGDIPEGYSVSREKKERFSLILESASTNQTSMYLCASSFQAGGTTYEQYFGPGTRLTVT.

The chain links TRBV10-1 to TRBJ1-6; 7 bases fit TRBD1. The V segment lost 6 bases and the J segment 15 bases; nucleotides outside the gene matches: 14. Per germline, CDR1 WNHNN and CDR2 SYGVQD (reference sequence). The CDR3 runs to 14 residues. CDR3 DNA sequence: TGCGCCAGCAGCCGCCCCGCGAGGCAGGGGGGCCTCCACTTT. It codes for CASSRPARQGGLHF.

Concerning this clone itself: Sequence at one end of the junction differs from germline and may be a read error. The CDR3 loop reads CASSLGVGEKLFF. The CDR3 nucleotides are TGTGCTAGCAGCTTAGGCGTTGGTGAAAAACTGTTTTTT. The chain is built from TRBV7-7 and TRBJ1-4, with D uncertain. The CDR3 contains 13 residues. Germline V gene sequence: CDR1 SSHAT, CDR2 FNYEAQ (reference sequence).

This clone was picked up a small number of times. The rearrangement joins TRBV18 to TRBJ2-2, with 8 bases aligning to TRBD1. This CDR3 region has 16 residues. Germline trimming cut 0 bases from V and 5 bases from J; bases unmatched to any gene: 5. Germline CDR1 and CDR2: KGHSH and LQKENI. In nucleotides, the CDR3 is TGTGCCAGCTCACCACCGCGAAGGACAGGGACCGGGGAGCTGTTTTTT. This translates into CASSPPRRTGTGELFF.

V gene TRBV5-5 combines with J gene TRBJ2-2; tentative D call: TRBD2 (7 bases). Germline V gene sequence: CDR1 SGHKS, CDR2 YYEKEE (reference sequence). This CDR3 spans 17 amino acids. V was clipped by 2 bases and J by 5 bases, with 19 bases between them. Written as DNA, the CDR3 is TGTGCCAGCAGCTTCGGTGGGGGGGCCACTCGGACCGGGGAGCTGTTTTTT. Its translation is CASSFGGGATRTGELFF.

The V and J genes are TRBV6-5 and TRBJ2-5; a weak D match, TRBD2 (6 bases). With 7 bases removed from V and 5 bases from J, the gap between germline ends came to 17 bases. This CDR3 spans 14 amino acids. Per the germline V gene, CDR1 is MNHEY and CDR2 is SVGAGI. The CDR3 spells CASNFRGNVETQYF. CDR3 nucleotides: TGTGCCAGCAACTTTCGGGGGAATGTGGAGACCCAGTACTTC.

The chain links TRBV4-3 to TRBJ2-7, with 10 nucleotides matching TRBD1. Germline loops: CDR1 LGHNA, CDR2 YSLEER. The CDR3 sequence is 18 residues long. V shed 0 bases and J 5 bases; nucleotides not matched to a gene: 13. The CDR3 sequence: CASSQEAWRTGGGHEQYF. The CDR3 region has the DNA TGCGCCAGCAGCCAAGAGGCCTGGAGGACAGGGGGTGGCCACGAGCAGTACTTC.

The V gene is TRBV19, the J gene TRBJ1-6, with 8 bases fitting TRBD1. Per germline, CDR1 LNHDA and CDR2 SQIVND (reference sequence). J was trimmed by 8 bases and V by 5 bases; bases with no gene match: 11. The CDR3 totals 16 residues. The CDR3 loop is CASSPRDRGNHSPLHF. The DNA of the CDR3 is TGTGCCAGTAGTCCAAGAGACAGGGGTAACCATTCACCCCTCCACTTT.

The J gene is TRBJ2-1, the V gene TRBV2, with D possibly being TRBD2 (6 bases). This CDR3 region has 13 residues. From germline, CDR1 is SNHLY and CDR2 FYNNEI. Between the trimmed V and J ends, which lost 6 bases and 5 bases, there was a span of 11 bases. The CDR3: CASSPGDNNEQFF. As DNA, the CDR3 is TGTGCCAGCAGCCCGGGAGACAACAATGAGCAGTTCTTC.

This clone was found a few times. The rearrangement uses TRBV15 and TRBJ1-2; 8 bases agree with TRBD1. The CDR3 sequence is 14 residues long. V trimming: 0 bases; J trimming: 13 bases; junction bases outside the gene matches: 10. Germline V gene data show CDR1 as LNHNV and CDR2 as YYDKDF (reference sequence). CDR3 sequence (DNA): TGTGCCACCAGCAGAGATAACAGGGGGAGGAGTGGCACCTTC. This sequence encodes CATSRDNRGRSGTF.

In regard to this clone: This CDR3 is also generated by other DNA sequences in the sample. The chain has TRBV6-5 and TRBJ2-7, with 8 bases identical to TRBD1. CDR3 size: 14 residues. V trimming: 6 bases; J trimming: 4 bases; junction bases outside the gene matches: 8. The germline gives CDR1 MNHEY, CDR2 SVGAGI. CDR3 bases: TGTGCCAGCAGCAGGGACAGGTCGACGTACGAGCAGTACTTC. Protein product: CASSRDRSTYEQYF.

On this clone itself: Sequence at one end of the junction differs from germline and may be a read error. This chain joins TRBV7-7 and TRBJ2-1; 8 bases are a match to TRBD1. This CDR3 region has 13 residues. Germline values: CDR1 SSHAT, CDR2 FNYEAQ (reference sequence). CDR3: CASSVTGVNEQFF. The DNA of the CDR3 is TGTGCTAGCAGCGTGACAGGGGTTAATGAGCAGTTCTTC.

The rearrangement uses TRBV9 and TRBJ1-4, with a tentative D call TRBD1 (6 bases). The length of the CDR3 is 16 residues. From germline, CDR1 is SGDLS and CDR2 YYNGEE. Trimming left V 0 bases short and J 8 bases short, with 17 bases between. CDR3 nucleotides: TGTGCCAGCAGCGTAGCCCCCGCCCGGACAGCAGAAAAACTGTTTTTT. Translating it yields CASSVAPARTAEKLFF.

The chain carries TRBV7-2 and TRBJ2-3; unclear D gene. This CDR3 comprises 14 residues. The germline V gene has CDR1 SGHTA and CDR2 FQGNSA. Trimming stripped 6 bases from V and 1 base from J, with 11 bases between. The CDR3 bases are TGTGCCAGCAGGGAACGGGTTGGCACAGATACGCAGTATTTT. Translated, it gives CASRERVGTDTQYF.

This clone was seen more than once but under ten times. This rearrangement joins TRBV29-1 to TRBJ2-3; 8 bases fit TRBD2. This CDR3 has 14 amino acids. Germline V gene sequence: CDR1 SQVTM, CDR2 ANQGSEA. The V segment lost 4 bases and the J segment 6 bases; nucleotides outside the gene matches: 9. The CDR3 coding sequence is TGCAGCGTTGCGTACGGGGGGGCATCTGATACGCAGTATTTT. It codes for CSVAYGGASDTQYF.